This record concerns one T cell receptor (beta chain) sequence. Looked up from germline, CDR1 is KGHSH and CDR2 is LQKENI. The ends were cut back, 10 bases at V and 1 base at J, with 10 bases in the middle. This CDR3 has 12 amino acids. Clones were read by immunoSEQ multiplex PCR, and TCRdb kept only the in-frame ones, dropping some. The sample contains 64,000 or so clones, approximately 90% of which appear only once. The data are from a study of PD-1 blockade in classical Hodgkin lymphoma. Specified time point: cycle 4 day 1 (C4D1), after five to seven weeks of nivolumab. Each of the patients experienced relapse following autologous stem cell transplantation, and their brentuximab vedotin exposure differed.

The chain joins TRBV18 to TRBJ1-1, with D unclear. The specimen comprised peripheral blood mononuclear cells (PBMCs), sampled before the fourth cycle of nivolumab. This receptor was taken from a human donor with classical Hodgkin lymphoma. DNA of the CDR3: TGTGCCACGACGGAGGGGAACACTGAAGCTTTCTTT. Its protein is CATTEGNTEAFF.